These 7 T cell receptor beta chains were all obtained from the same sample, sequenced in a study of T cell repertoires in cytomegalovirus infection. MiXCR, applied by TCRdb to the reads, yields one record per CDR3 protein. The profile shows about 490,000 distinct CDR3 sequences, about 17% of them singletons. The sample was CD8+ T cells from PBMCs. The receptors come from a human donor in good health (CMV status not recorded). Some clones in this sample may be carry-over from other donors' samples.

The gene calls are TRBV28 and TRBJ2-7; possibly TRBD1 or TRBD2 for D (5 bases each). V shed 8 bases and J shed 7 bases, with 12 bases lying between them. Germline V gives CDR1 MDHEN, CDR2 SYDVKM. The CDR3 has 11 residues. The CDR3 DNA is TGTGCCAGCCGCGACTGGGGGGAGCAGTACTTC. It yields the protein CASRDWGEQYF.

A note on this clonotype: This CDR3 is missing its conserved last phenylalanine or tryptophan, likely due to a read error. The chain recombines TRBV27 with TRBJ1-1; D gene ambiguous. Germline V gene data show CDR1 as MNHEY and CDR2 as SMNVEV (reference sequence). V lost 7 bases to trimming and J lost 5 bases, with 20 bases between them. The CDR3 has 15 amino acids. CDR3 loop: CASTKPGVGRTEAFL. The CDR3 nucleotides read TGTGCCAGCACCAAACCCGGGGTTGGAAGGACTGAAGCTTTCCTT.

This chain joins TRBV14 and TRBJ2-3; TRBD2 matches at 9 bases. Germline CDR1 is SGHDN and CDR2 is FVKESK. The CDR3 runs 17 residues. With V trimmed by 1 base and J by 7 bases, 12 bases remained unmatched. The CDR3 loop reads CASSQAEGRLAVHTQYF. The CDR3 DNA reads TGTGCCAGCAGCCAAGCGGAGGGAAGACTAGCGGTCCATACGCAGTATTTT. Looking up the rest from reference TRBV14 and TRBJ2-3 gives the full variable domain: EAGVTQFPSHSVIEKGQTVTLRCDPISGHDNLYWYRRVMGKEIKFLLHFVKESKQDESGMPNNRFLAERTGGTYSTLKVQPAELEDSGVYFCASSQAEGRLAVHTQYFGPGTRLTVL.

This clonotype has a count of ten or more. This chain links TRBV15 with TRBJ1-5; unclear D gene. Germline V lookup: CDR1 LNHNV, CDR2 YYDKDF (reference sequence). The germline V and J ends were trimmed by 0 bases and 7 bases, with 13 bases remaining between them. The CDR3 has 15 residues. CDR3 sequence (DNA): TGTGCCACCAGCAGAGATCAAGGGAGAGCACAGCCCCAGCATTTT. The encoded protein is CATSRDQGRAQPQHF.

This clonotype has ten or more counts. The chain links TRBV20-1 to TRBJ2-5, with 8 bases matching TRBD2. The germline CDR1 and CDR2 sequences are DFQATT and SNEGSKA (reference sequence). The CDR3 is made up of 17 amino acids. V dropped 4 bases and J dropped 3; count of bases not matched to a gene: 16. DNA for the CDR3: TGCAGTGCTAAATCCCTACTGACGGGGGGGCCGGAAGAGACCCAGTACTTC. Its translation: CSAKSLLTGGPEETQYF.

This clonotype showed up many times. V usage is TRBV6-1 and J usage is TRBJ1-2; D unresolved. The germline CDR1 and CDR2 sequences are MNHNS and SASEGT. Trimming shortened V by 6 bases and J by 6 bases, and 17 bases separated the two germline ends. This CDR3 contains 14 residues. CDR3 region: CASSPRTVSDGYTF. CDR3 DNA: TGTGCCAGCAGCCCACGGACTGTGTCGGATGGCTACACCTTC.

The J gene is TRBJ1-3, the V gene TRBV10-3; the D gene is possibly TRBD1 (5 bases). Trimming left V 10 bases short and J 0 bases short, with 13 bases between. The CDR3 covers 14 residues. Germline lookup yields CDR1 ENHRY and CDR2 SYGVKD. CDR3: CATGGISSGNTIYF. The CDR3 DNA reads TGTGCCACCGGGGGGATAAGCTCTGGAAACACCATATATTTT.